Listed below are T cell receptor beta chains from one sample, sequenced in a study of blood T cell repertoires in COVID-19. Produced via immunoSEQ multiplex PCR; TCRdb's table is partial and in-frame only. The sample carries over 45,000 clones, less than 85% recorded once. Sequencing was carried out using peripheral blood. These receptors were collected from a man in his forties or fifties with active COVID-19. The CDR3 runs from the conserved cysteine through the conserved F or W. Each record gives: clone size, J gene, V gene, D gene, CDR3 DNA, CDR3 protein. The D gene is left open where the match is weak. Expanded clones are given a class, and other clones once, few, many or no size at all.

once TRBJ1-1 TRBV19 TRBD1 TGTGCCAGTAGTAGACAGGGGTACACTGAAGCTTTCTTT CASSRQGYTEAFF
NA TRBJ2-3 TRBV11-2 TRBD2 TGTGCCAGCAGCTTAGCGGGTGCGGGGGACTCCACAGATACGCAGTATTTT CASSLAGAGDSTDTQYF
once TRBJ2-5 TRBV7-8 TRBD2 TGTGCCAGCAGCTTAGAACTAGCGGGGGAGACCCAGTACTTC CASSLELAGETQYF
NA TRBJ1-1 TRBV7-2 TRBD1 TGTGCCAGCAGCCTACAGGGGGCCACTGAAGCTTTCTTT CASSLQGATEAFF
once TRBJ1-3 TRBV6-5 NA TGTGCCAGCACCGCAGGTTACTCTGGAAACACCATATATTTT CASTAGYSGNTIYF
few TRBJ2-2 TRBV19 NA TGTGCCAGTAGTATAGCAAACACCCCACCCGGGGAGCTGTTTTTT CASSIANTPPGELFF
NA TRBJ1-1 TRBV12-3/TRBV12-4 NA TGTGCCAGCTTAACACATTCGAACACTGAAGCTTTCTTT CASLTHSNTEAFF
NA TRBJ1-1 TRBV3-1/TRBV3-2 NA TGTGCCAGCAGCCAAGAGGGATGGGGGCGTACTGAAGCTTTCTTT CASSQEGWGRTEAFF
once TRBJ2-1 TRBV18 TRBD2 TGTGCCAGCACCCGGACTAGCGGGGGGGATTACAATGAGCAGTTCTTC CASTRTSGGDYNEQFF
NA TRBJ2-3 TRBV18 NA TGTGCCAGCTCACCGGGACTCCCCACAGATACGCAGTATTTT CASSPGLPTDTQYF
NA TRBJ1-2 TRBV7-9 TRBD1 TGTGCCGTCTTCGGACAGGGGGGAGCTAACTATGGCTACACCTTC CAVFGQGGANYGYTF
NA TRBJ2-1 TRBV5-4 TRBD2 TGTGCCAGCAGCTTAAGCGGGGGGAGGTACAATGAGCAGTTCTTC CASSLSGGRYNEQFF
NA TRBJ2-1 TRBV9 TRBD2 TGTGCCAGCAGCGGAAGGACTAGCGGGGGGACCTACAATGAGCAGTTCTTC CASSGRTSGGTYNEQFF
NA TRBJ1-3 TRBV5-4 NA TGTGCCAGCAGCTTCGAGGTGGGGGCAAGAAACACCATATATTTT CASSFEVGARNTIYF
NA TRBJ2-3 TRBV9 NA TGTGCCAGCGGCCGGGAAGATACGCAGTATTTT CASGREDTQYF
few TRBJ1-3 TRBV7-8 NA TGTGCCAGCAGCGCAGGGAGGGGGGCTGGAAACACCATATATTTT CASSAGRGAGNTIYF
NA TRBJ2-3 TRBV11-2 TRBD2 TGTGCCAGCAGCTTAGGACCGGGGGGGAGCACAGATACGCAGTATTTT CASSLGPGGSTDTQYF
NA TRBJ1-2 TRBV20-1 NA TGCAGTGCTAGTCCCCCTTCTCAGTCCTATGGCTACACCTTC CSASPPSQSYGYTF
NA TRBJ2-2 TRBV6-1 TRBD2 TGTGCCAGCAGTGCCACGGTGCGGGGGGTCCCCGGGGAGCTGTTTTTT CASSATVRGVPGELFF
once TRBJ1-6 TRBV6-4 NA TGTGCCAGCAGTGACCAGGCAGATCTCTCACCCCTCCACTTT CASSDQADLSPLHF
NA TRBJ2-1 TRBV5-4 NA TGTGCCAGCAGCCACCCCCTTAGCAATGAGCAGTTCTTC CASSHPLSNEQFF
NA TRBJ2-5 TRBV15 NA TGTGCCACCAGCGGTAGACTAGAGGCCGGGACCCAGTACTTC CATSGRLEAGTQYF
NA TRBJ2-1 TRBV19 NA TGTGCCAGTAGTTTTTTGACTAGGCCTGAGCAGTTCTTC CASSFLTRPEQFF
NA TRBJ2-3 TRBV5-4 TRBD2 TGTGCCAGCAGCGTGACTAGCGGGACAAGCACAGATACGCAGTATTTT CASSVTSGTSTDTQYF
NA TRBJ2-3 TRBV2 TRBD2 TGTGCCAGCGCCGGACTAGCGGGACGCACAGATACGCAGTATTTT CASAGLAGRTDTQYF
NA TRBJ2-7 TRBV6-5 TRBD1 TGTGCCAGCAGTTCCGGGACAGGGGACTACGACGAGCAGTACTTC CASSSGTGDYDEQYF
NA TRBJ2-7 TRBV27 TRBD2 TGTGCCAGCAGCCTCGGGGTAGCGGGGGTCGAGCAGTACTTC CASSLGVAGVEQYF
NA TRBJ2-7 TRBV27 TRBD1 TGTGCCTCGTCGAGGACAGGGGTATACGAGCAGTACTTC CASSRTGVYEQYF
NA TRBJ2-3 TRBV5-4 TRBD2 TGTGCCAGCAGTTCCCAGACTAGCGGGGGGGGGACGCAGTATTTT CASSSQTSGGGTQYF
NA TRBJ2-5 TRBV21-1 NA TGTGCCAGCAGCAAAGACACTAGCGGACAAGAGACCCAGTACTTC CASSKDTSGQETQYF
NA TRBJ2-7 TRBV2 NA TGTGCCAGCAGTGGACGACAGGATTCCTACGAGCAGTACTTC CASSGRQDSYEQYF
NA TRBJ2-5 TRBV7-2 TRBD2 TGTGCCAGCAGCTTAGGCAGACTAGCGGGCTTCCAAGAGACCCAGTACTTC CASSLGRLAGFQETQYF
NA TRBJ2-7 TRBV10-3 NA TGTGCCATCAGTGAGGGGCAGGGGACCTACGAGCAGTACTTC CAISEGQGTYEQYF
NA TRBJ1-1 TRBV5-1 NA TGCGCCAGCAGCACCCTTTCAGGGTGGAACACTGAAGCTTTCTTT CASSTLSGWNTEAFF
NA TRBJ2-2 TRBV5-6 NA TGTGCCAGCAGCTTGTTTTCAGGGCACGGGGAGCTGTTTTTT CASSLFSGHGELFF
few TRBJ1-6 TRBV4-3 NA TGCGCCAGCAGCCAAGATAGGAGGGCACCTAATTCACCCCTCCACTTT CASSQDRRAPNSPLHF
NA TRBJ2-5 TRBV5-1 TRBD2 TGCGCCAGCAGCTTGGGTGTAGCGGGGACCTCAGAGACCCAGTACTTC CASSLGVAGTSETQYF
NA TRBJ2-1 TRBV6-2/TRBV6-3 TRBD2 TGTGCCAGCAGTAAAGGACTAGTGAACAATGAGCAGTTCTTC CASSKGLVNNEQFF
medium-sized TRBJ1-2 TRBV19 NA TGTGCCAGTAGTATTGGGGAGGGCTATGGCTACACCTTC CASSIGEGYGYTF
NA TRBJ1-1 TRBV29-1 NA TGCAGCGTTGCCCCCCGGGGGGGAGAAAAAGGGAAAGCTTTCTTT CSVAPRGGEKGKAFF
NA TRBJ2-7 TRBV19 TRBD2 TGTGCCAGTAGTATTGTAGCGGGGGGTACCTACGAGCAGTACTTC CASSIVAGGTYEQYF
NA TRBJ1-6 TRBV27 TRBD1 TGTGCCAGCACTCCGCGGACAGGGGTTCAGTCACCCCTCCACTTT CASTPRTGVQSPLHF
once TRBJ1-2 TRBV9 TRBD1 TGTGCCAGCAGCGTAGAGGCAGGGGGAGGCTATGGCTACACCTTC CASSVEAGGGYGYTF
NA TRBJ2-7 TRBV12-5 TRBD2 TGTGCTAGTGGTCCTAGGCCAGGACTAGCCTCCTACGAGCAGTACTTC CASGPRPGLASYEQYF
NA TRBJ1-5 TRBV19 TRBD1 TGTGCCAGTAGTACCAACAAGGGGGCCAATCAGCCCCAGCATTTT CASSTNKGANQPQHF
NA TRBJ2-5 TRBV5-1 NA TGCGCCAGCAGCTTGGGGGGCCTGTACCAAGAGACCCAGTACTTC CASSLGGLYQETQYF
NA TRBJ2-7 TRBV18 TRBD1 TGTGCCAGCTCACTACCGGGACAGATCTACGGGCAGTACTTC CASSLPGQIYGQYF
NA TRBJ2-2 TRBV4-3 TRBD2 TGCGCCAGCAGCCAAGATGGGGGGGACACCGGGGAGCTGTTTTTT CASSQDGGDTGELFF
NA TRBJ1-2 TRBV4-1 NA TGCGCCAGCAGCCAAGTCCGGGCGGGCTATGGCTACACCTTC CASSQVRAGYGYTF
NA TRBJ1-5 TRBV10-3 NA TGTGCCATCAGTGAGGGAGCGAGTCAGCCCCAGCATTTT CAISEGASQPQHF
NA TRBJ1-1 TRBV6-5 NA TGTGAGTGGAGGATGAACACTGAAGCTTTCTTT CEWRMNTEAFF
few TRBJ2-1 TRBV2 NA TGTGCCAGCAGTGTAGGTAACCGGGGCTACAATGAGCAGTTCTTC CASSVGNRGYNEQFF
NA TRBJ2-2 TRBV10-3 NA TGTGCCATCAGTGAACAAGAGAACACCGGGGAGCTGTTTTTT CAISEQENTGELFF
NA TRBJ2-1 TRBV19 NA TGTGCCAGTAGTATTTTGGGGCTACACTCCTACAATGAGCAGTTCTTC CASSILGLHSYNEQFF